The clone carrying this TCR beta chain appeared a few times. CDR3 length: 14 residues. J lost 2 bases, V lost 8 bases, and 7 bases had no gene match. CDR1 is ENHRY, CDR2 SYGVKD, per germline. TCRdb passed the 5' RACE reads through MiXCR, listing each CDR3 protein once. In the table there are just over 500,000 distinct CDR3 sequences, roughly a fifth of which are singletons. This entry is derived from a study of identical twins. These data also formed part of another study, on T cells expressing NK-cell markers. That source adds: Whether expanded NKG2C-expressing T cell clones recognize HCMV is unknown.

Sample: CD4+ T cells sorted from blood. This receptor was obtained from a woman aged 18-30 years in good health. This chain joins TRBV10-3 and TRBJ1-2; 8 nucleotides line up with TRBD1. CDR3 nucleotides: TGTGCCATCGCGACAGGGGATTCAAACTATGGCTACACCTTC. Translation gives CAIATGDSNYGYTF.